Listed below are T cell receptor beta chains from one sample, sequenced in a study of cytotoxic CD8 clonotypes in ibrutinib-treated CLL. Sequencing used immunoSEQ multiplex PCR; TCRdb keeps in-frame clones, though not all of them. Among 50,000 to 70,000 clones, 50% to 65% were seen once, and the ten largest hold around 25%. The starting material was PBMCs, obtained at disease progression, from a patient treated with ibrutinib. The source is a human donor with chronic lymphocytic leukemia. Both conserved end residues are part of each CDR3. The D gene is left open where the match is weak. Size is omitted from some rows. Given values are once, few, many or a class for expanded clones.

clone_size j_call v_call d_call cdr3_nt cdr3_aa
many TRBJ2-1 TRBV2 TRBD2 TGTGCCAGCAGTCTTAGCGGGAACCCTTACAATGAGCAGTTCTTC CASSLSGNPYNEQFF
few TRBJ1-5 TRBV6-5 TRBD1 TGTGCCAGCAGTAGACAGGGCGAGACTCAGCCCCAGCATTTT CASSRQGETQPQHF
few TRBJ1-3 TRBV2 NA TGTGCCAGCAGCGGGACGGATGGAAACACCATATATTTT CASSGTDGNTIYF
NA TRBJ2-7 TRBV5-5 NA TGTGCCAGCAGGTTTTCCGGTCTCCCCACCTACGAGCAGTACTTC CASRFSGLPTYEQYF
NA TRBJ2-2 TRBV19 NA TGTGCCAGTAGTCGGGGGTACGGGTTGAGCACCGGGGAGCTGTTTTTT CASSRGYGLSTGELFF
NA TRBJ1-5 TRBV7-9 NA TGTGCCAGCAGCCCAATGTGGGCTCGGAGTGATCAGCCCCAGCATTTT CASSPMWARSDQPQHF
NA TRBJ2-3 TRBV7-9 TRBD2 TGTGCCAGCAGACCGCCTACTGAATCCAGCGGGAGATCAGATACGCAGTATTTT CASRPPTESSGRSDTQYF
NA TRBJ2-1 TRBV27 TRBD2 TGTGCCAGCAGTTTATCCGCGGGGCTAGCGGGAGAGATTGAGCAGTTCTTC CASSLSAGLAGEIEQFF
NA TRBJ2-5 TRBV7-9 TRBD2 TGTGCCAGCAGCTCCTTGACTAGCGGGAGAGCCAAAGAGACCCAGTACTTC CASSSLTSGRAKETQYF
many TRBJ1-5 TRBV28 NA TGTGCCAGCAGTACCACCTATCAGCCCCAGCATTTT CASSTTYQPQHF
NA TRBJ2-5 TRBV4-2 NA TGTGCCAGCAGCCAAGCACTCGGAGGGGGAGAGACCCAGTACTTC CASSQALGGGETQYF
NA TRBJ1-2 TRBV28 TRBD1 TGTGCCAGCAGGGGACAGGGGGGAGGCTATGGCTACACCTTC CASRGQGGGYGYTF
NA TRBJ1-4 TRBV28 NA TGTGCCAGCAAGTGGTCGGGCGACAGTCAATCCGGGATAAATTTT CASKWSGDSQSGINF
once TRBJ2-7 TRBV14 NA TGTGCCAGCAGCCAAGACAGGGGCGCCCGGTCCTACGAGCAGTACTTC CASSQDRGARSYEQYF
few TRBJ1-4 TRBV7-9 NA TGTGCCAGCAGCCAGGGAGCGGTGGCTGAAAAACTGTTTTTT CASSQGAVAEKLFF
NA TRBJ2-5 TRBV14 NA TGTGCCAGCAGCCAACAACTGGCCGCGGGGGAGACCCAGTACTTC CASSQQLAAGETQYF
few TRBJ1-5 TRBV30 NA TGTGCCTGGAGTGTAAGCCAGTTCCTCAATCAGCCCCAGCATTTT CAWSVSQFLNQPQHF
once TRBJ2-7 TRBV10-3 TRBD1 TGTGCCATCAGGGAGCCAGGGGGTGTGGGCTACGAGCAGTACTTC CAIREPGGVGYEQYF
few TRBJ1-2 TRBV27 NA TGTGCCAGCAGTTTATCGGCCGGGACCATATATGGCTACACCTTC CASSLSAGTIYGYTF
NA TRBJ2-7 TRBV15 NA TGTGCCACCGACCAGGGGGGCGACCTCTACGAGCAGTACTTC CATDQGGDLYEQYF